Reported below is one TCR beta chain. The antigen is unknown. The CDR3 has 15 residues. CDR1 MNHEY and CDR2 SVGAGI come from the germline V gene. The ends were cut back, 6 bases at V and 2 bases at J, with 14 bases in the middle. Expressed TCRB transcripts were sequenced after all isolated RNA was converted to cDNA. Only in-frame clones appear in the TCRdb table, and some are missing; sequencing was by immunoSEQ multiplex PCR. The sample has about 190,000 clones, approximately 8.1% seen once. The data were obtained in a study of beta chain features in type 1 diabetes. Study in general: No age, gender or cell yield differences were seen between patients and healthy donors.

The study, taken as a whole, reports: Within each of all four CD4+ subsets, Type 1 diabetes patients had TCRB CDR3s that were moderately but significantly shorter. A cDNA-based sequencing approach could over-represent cells with high TCR expression.

The chain has TRBV6-5 and TRBJ1-5; D is perhaps TRBD1 (6 bases). This receptor was identified in a middle-aged woman with type 1 diabetes. What was sequenced was central memory CD4+ T cells from blood. In nucleotides, the CDR3 is TGTGCCAGCAGCCCGGGGGGCAGGGGCAATCAGCCCCAGCATTTT. Its translation: CASSPGGRGNQPQHF.